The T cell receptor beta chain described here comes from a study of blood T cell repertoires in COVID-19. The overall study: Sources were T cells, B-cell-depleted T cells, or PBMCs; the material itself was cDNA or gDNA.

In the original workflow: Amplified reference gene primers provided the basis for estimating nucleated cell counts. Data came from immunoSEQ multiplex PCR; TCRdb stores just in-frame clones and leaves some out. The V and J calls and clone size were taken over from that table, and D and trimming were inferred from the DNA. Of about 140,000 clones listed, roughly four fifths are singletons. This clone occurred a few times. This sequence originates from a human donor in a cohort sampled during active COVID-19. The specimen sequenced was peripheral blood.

This CDR3 reads CAWSVLGQASRNQPQHF. CDR3 nucleotides: TGTGCCTGGAGTGTGTTGGGACAGGCGTCTCGAAATCAGCCCCAGCATTTT. The chain links TRBV30 to TRBJ1-5; 8 nucleotides match TRBD1. CDR3 length: 17 residues. Germline V gene lookup returns CDR1 GTSNPN and CDR2 SVGIG (reference sequence). V gave up 0 bases and J gave up 4 bases; unmatched junction bases: 11.